These 24 T cell receptor beta chains were sequenced from one sample in a study of human T cells and chemical hapten exposure. The sample's time point: pre-sensitization, week 0. This sample's treatment: therapeutic diphenylcyclopropenone sensitization with weekly scalp DPC. TCRdb itself ran the RACE reads through MiXCR, one entry per CDR3 protein. The table has 35,000 to 45,000 distinct CDR3 sequences, around an eighth seen once. The source material was whole blood, sampled in connection with sensitization to the hapten diphenylcyclopropenone (DPC). These TCRs come from a woman aged 25 to 45 with alopecia areata. Some clones in this sample may be carry-over from other donors' samples.

Many counts were recorded for this clonotype. The V call is TRBV2, the J call TRBJ1-2, with D possibly being TRBD1 (5 bases). Germline CDR1 SNHLY, CDR2 FYNNEI. The CDR3 contains 14 residues. Trimming removed 3 bases from V and 5 bases from J, with 13 bases in between. In DNA, the CDR3 is TGTGCCAGCAGTGAGAGGAGGGGAGGATATGGCTACACCTTC. This translates into CASSERRGGYGYTF. Full variable domain (remainder filled in from reference TRBV2 and TRBJ1-2): EPEVTQTPSHQVTQMGQEVILRCVPISNHLYFYWYRQILGQKVEFLVSFYNNEISEKSEIFDDQFSVERPDGSNFTLKIRSTKLEDSAMYFCASSERRGGYGYTFGSGTRLTVV.

This clonotype was found a few times. The chain uses TRBV11-3 and TRBJ2-7; TRBD2 matches 7 bases. CDR1 is SGHNT, CDR2 YENEEA, per germline. The CDR3 has 15 residues. V lost 1 base, J lost 4 bases, and 7 bases stayed unmatched. CDR3 nucleotides: TGTGCCAGCAGCTTAGCGGCGGGAGCGGTATACGAGCAGTACTTC. As protein: CASSLAAGAVYEQYF.

This clonotype was recorded at least ten times. This CDR3 is CASSQVGDREAFF. In DNA, the CDR3 is TGTGCCAGCAGCCAAGTGGGGGACAGGGAGGCTTTCTTC. The chain uses TRBV3-1 and TRBJ2-1; 9 bases align to TRBD1. Germline V lookup: CDR1 LGHDT, CDR2 YNNKEL (reference sequence). The CDR3 is 13 residues long. V lost 1 base to trimming and J lost 16 bases; unmatched junction nucleotides: 8.

The V gene is TRBV7-2, the J gene TRBJ1-1, with a possible D match to TRBD1 (6 bases). With 5 bases removed from V and 1 base from J, the gap between germline ends came to 14 bases. Germline assignment: CDR1 SGHTA and CDR2 FQGNSA. The CDR3 sequence is 15 residues long. The chain's CDR3 is CASSTQRGWNTEAFF. Here the CDR3 DNA reads TGTGCCAGCAGCACCCAAAGGGGGTGGAACACTGAAGCTTTCTTT.

The chain links TRBV12-3 or TRBV12-4 to TRBJ2-5, with 8 bases matching TRBD1. V shed 3 bases, J shed 9 bases, and the junction held 9 bases outside the gene matches. CDR3 size: 14 residues. CDR3 nucleotides: TGTGCCAGCAGTTTCGACAGGGGTCAGGCGGCCCAGTACTTC. It codes for CASSFDRGQAAQYF.

The chain links TRBV7-9 to TRBJ2-2; D may correspond to TRBD1 or TRBD2 (5 bases each). V lost 1 base and J 4 bases, leaving 7 bases between the germline ends. Germline V CDR1 and CDR2: SEHNR, FQNEAQ (reference sequence). The CDR3 has 14 amino acids. CDR3 DNA sequence: TGTGCCAGCAGCTTAGGGGACCTCACCGGGGAGCTGTTTTTT. Translated, it gives CASSLGDLTGELFF.

In its sample, this clonotype was seen a few times. This chain uses TRBV20-1 with TRBJ2-2; the match to TRBD1 covers 8 bases. Germline lookup yields CDR1 DFQATT and CDR2 SNEGSKA (reference sequence). V dropped 5 bases and J dropped 6; count of bases not matched to a gene: 8. This CDR3 is 14 amino acids long. The CDR3 DNA follows: TGCAGTGCTCCTTGGACAGGGCAGGCCGGGGAGCTGTTTTTT. Amino acid sequence: CSAPWTGQAGELFF.

This clonotype came up a few times. V gene TRBV29-1 combines with J gene TRBJ2-1; TRBD2 aligns across 7 bases. The CDR3 has 18 amino acids. The germline CDR1 and CDR2 sequences are SQVTM and ANQGSEA. With V trimmed by 1 base and J by 2 bases, 14 bases remained unmatched. In DNA form, the CDR3 reads TGCAGCGTTGAAGGGGTTAGTGGCGGGAGAGTCCCCTACAATGAGCAGTTCTTC. It codes for CSVEGVSGGRVPYNEQFF.

This clonotype was observed at least ten times. The chain joins TRBV18 to TRBJ1-3, with 9 nucleotides matching TRBD1. J was trimmed by 1 base and V by 1 base; bases with no gene match: 5. Germline CDR1 reads KGHSH; CDR2 reads LQKENI. This CDR3 spans 17 amino acids. The CDR3 loop is CASSPQGTGNSGNTIYF. CDR3 nucleotides: TGTGCCAGCTCACCACAGGGGACAGGGAATTCTGGAAACACCATATATTTT.

V is TRBV28 and J is TRBJ2-4; the D gene is possibly TRBD1 (5 bases). Between the trimmed V and J ends, which lost 6 bases and 2 bases, there was a span of 8 bases. This CDR3 has 13 residues. Per the germline V gene, CDR1 is MDHEN and CDR2 is SYDVKM. CDR3 residues: CASRHRTKNIQYF. DNA of the CDR3: TGTGCCAGCAGACACAGGACCAAAAACATTCAGTACTTC.

The V gene is TRBV5-1, the J gene TRBJ2-7; D perhaps matches TRBD2 (6 bases). Germline V gene data show CDR1 as SGHRS and CDR2 as YFSETQ. V lost 7 bases and J 2 bases, leaving 13 bases between the germline ends. The CDR3 loop spans 13 amino acids. Written as DNA, the CDR3 is TGCGCCAGCCCCTGGAGGGGCCCCTACGAGCAGTACTTC. Translating gives CASPWRGPYEQYF.

This clonotype was seen more than once but under ten times. The chain links TRBV6-2 or TRBV6-3 to TRBJ2-3; D unclear. The germline gives CDR1 MNHEY, CDR2 SVGEGT. The CDR3 length is 12 residues. V was shortened by 6 bases and J by 7 bases, with 11 bases between the two germline ends. The CDR3: CASSSSAYTQYF. In nucleotides, the CDR3 is TGTGCCAGCAGCTCCTCCGCCTATACGCAGTATTTT.

This clonotype was observed many times. The rearrangement links TRBV18 to TRBJ1-5; D is undetermined. There are 17 residues in the CDR3. CDR1 is KGHSH and CDR2 is LQKENI in the germline V gene. V was trimmed by 1 base and J by 5 bases, leaving 18 bases between them. CDR3 amino acids: CASSPLPTAGKHQPQHF. In DNA, the CDR3 is TGTGCCAGCTCACCACTCCCGACTGCGGGCAAGCATCAGCCCCAGCATTTT.

Only a few counts were recorded for this clonotype. The V and J genes are TRBV20-1 and TRBJ2-5, with a tentative D call TRBD1 (6 bases). This CDR3 is 13 amino acids long. Looked up from germline, CDR1 is DFQATT and CDR2 is SNEGSKA (reference sequence). Trimming pared 5 bases from V and 4 bases from J, leaving 14 bases between. CDR3 residues: CSAFKTGLETQYF. The CDR3 DNA reads TGCAGTGCTTTTAAGACAGGATTAGAGACCCAGTACTTC.

This clonotype has a count of ten or more. V is TRBV6-2 or TRBV6-3 and J is TRBJ2-5; possible D gene TRBD1, 6 bases. V lost 2 bases to trimming and J lost 1 base, with 8 bases between them. Germline loops: CDR1 MNHEY, CDR2 SVGEGT. CDR3 size: 14 residues. Here the CDR3 DNA reads TGTGCCAGCAGTTACCGGGACATCCAAGAGACCCAGTACTTC. Translation: CASSYRDIQETQYF.

There are many counts of this clonotype. One end of the junction is discordant with germline, which a read error may explain. The chain has TRBV29-1 and TRBJ2-5; TRBD2 might be the D (5 bases). Germline CDR1 reads SQVTM; CDR2 reads ANQGSEA. CDR3 length: 9 amino acids. The CDR3 loop is CSVGPDWNF. The CDR3 DNA follows: TGCAGCGTTGGTCCGGACTGGAACTTC.

This clonotype was found a few times. The chain combines TRBV27 with TRBJ2-1; D is perhaps TRBD2 (6 bases). V dropped 2 bases and J dropped 2 bases, with 16 bases sitting between them. Germline-derived CDR1 and CDR2 are MNHEY and SMNVEV (reference sequence). This CDR3 region has 17 residues. CDR3 in amino acids: CASSLGGTILAYNEQFF. The CDR3, as DNA: TGTGCCAGCAGTTTAGGCGGGACCATCCTAGCCTACAATGAGCAGTTCTTC.

This chain joins TRBV5-1 and TRBJ2-7; D is uncertain. Trimming pared 0 bases from V and 0 bases from J, leaving 7 bases between. Per the germline V gene, CDR1 is SGHRS and CDR2 is YFSETQ. The CDR3 loop spans 14 amino acids. The CDR3 region has the DNA TGCGCCAGCAGCTTGGATATTAGCTCCTACGAGCAGTACTTC. Its translation is CASSLDISSYEQYF.

This chain uses TRBV23-1 with TRBJ1-1, with no clear D. TRBV23-1 is an open reading frame whose function is uncertain. Trimming shortened V by 4 bases and J by 4 bases, and 10 bases separated the two germline ends. The CDR3 is made up of 13 amino acids. This CDR3 reads CASSPRGGTEAFF. In DNA, the CDR3 is TGCGCCAGCAGTCCCCGTGGTGGCACTGAAGCTTTCTTT.

This clonotype was seen at least ten times. V usage is TRBV7-8 and J usage is TRBJ2-4; TRBD2 agrees at 7 bases. The ends lost 6 bases at V and 9 bases at J; junction bases unmatched: 14. Germline CDR1 and CDR2: SGHVS and FQNEAQ. This CDR3 region has 15 residues. The CDR3: CASSQLALPGSIQYF. The CDR3 coding sequence is TGTGCCAGCAGTCAACTAGCGCTTCCCGGGAGCATTCAGTACTTC.

This clonotype was counted at least ten times. The chain joins TRBV4-2 to TRBJ2-1, with 8 bases identical to TRBD2. The CDR3 is 14 residues long. The germline gives CDR1 LGHNA, CDR2 YNFKEQ. V lost 4 bases and J lost 4; bases outside the gene matches: 3. CDR3 sequence reads: CASSRAGVYNEQFF. As DNA, the CDR3 is TGTGCCAGCAGCCGAGCGGGGGTATACAATGAGCAGTTCTTC.

This clonotype has more than one count but fewer than ten. The chain is built from TRBV27 and TRBJ2-1; D uncertain. The CDR3 length is 14 residues. The V gene's germline CDR1 is MNHEY and CDR2 SMNVEV (reference sequence). V was pared by 1 base and J by 10 bases, with 14 bases between. CDR3 residues: CASSLLEGFGEQFF. The DNA of the CDR3 is TGTGCCAGCAGTTTATTAGAAGGCTTTGGGGAGCAGTTCTTC.

This clonotype was counted many times. This chain connects TRBV5-1 to TRBJ2-1, with D possibly being TRBD2 (6 bases). This CDR3 is 15 amino acids long. CDR1 and CDR2 (germline): SGHRS, YFSETQ. With 4 bases removed from V and 1 base from J, the gap between germline ends came to 12 bases. CDR3 loop: CASSELSGSYNEQFF. CDR3 DNA sequence: TGCGCCAGCAGCGAACTTAGCGGTTCCTACAATGAGCAGTTCTTC.

The table lists this clonotype with a few counts. The chain is built from TRBV7-9 and TRBJ2-7, with 9 bases lining up with TRBD1. CDR1 SEHNR and CDR2 FQNEAQ come from the germline V gene (reference sequence). V was clipped by 5 bases and J by 9 bases; unmatched bases: 11. The CDR3 is 14 amino acids. CDR3 residues: CASSPRDRDWVQYF. The CDR3 DNA sequence: TGTGCCAGCAGCCCCAGGGACAGGGACTGGGTGCAGTACTTC.